These 17 T cell receptor beta chains were sequenced from one sample in a study of blood T cell repertoires in COVID-19. Profiled with immunoSEQ multiplex PCR; TCRdb holds only in-frame clones, not every one. The sample records 380,000 or so clones, roughly 90% being singletons. The specimen sequenced was peripheral blood. Source of these receptors: a man aged 40-49 years with acute or convalescent COVID-19.

The chain recombines TRBV28 with TRBJ1-5, with 10 nucleotides matching TRBD1. The CDR3 totals 14 residues. Germline V gene sequence: CDR1 MDHEN, CDR2 SYDVKM. The junction had 3 bases not matched to a gene; V was cut back by 5 bases and J by 5 bases. This chain's CDR3 is CASSDRGPHQPQHF. The CDR3 region has the DNA TGTGCCAGCAGTGACAGGGGGCCCCATCAGCCCCAGCATTTT. Variable domain in full (rest from reference TRBV28 and TRBJ1-5): DVKVTQSSRYLVKRTGEKVFLECVQDMDHENMFWYRQDPGLGLRLIYFSYDVKMKEKGDIPEGYSVSREKKERFSLILESASTNQTSMYLCASSDRGPHQPQHFGDGTRLSIL.

The chain has TRBV9 and TRBJ2-1, with a possible D match to TRBD1 (5 bases). Germline V gene data show CDR1 as SGDLS and CDR2 as YYNGEE. Trimming left V 3 bases short and J 4 bases short, with 11 bases between. The CDR3 totals 14 residues. The CDR3 spells CASSAQGGYNEQFF. The CDR3 nucleotides read TGTGCCAGCAGCGCGCAGGGCGGTTACAATGAGCAGTTCTTC.

V gene TRBV10-3 combines with J gene TRBJ1-5; D is ambiguous. CDR1 and CDR2 from the germline V gene are ENHRY and SYGVKD. The CDR3 has 13 amino acids. Deletions cut 3 bases from V and 0 bases from J, with 3 bases between. The CDR3 loop is CAISDHSNQPQHF. In nucleotides, the CDR3 is TGTGCCATCAGTGACCATAGCAATCAGCCCCAGCATTTT.

J is TRBJ2-1 and V is TRBV5-1; 12 bases map to TRBD1. The CDR3 is 14 residues long. With 4 bases clipped from V and 8 bases from J, the junction kept 4 bases outside the gene matches. Germline CDR1 is SGHRS and CDR2 is YFSETQ. The CDR3: CASSPGQGAYEQFF. DNA for the CDR3: TGCGCCAGCAGCCCGGGACAGGGGGCCTATGAGCAGTTCTTC. Using reference TRBV5-1 and TRBJ2-1 for the parts outside the CDR3, the full variable domain is KAGVTQTPRYLIKTRGQQVTLSCSPISGHRSVSWYQQTPGQGLQFLFEYFSETQRNKGNFPGRFSGRQFSNSRSEMNVSTLELGDSALYLCASSPGQGAYEQFFGPGTRLTVL.

This clone has just one count. V gene TRBV10-3 combines with J gene TRBJ1-6; D unresolved. Germline assignment: CDR1 ENHRY and CDR2 SYGVKD. V was shortened by 6 bases and J by 8 bases, with 8 bases between the two germline ends. CDR3 size: 12 residues. CDR3 loop: CAIRRHDSPLHF. The CDR3 DNA follows: TGTGCCATCAGAAGACACGATTCACCCCTCCACTTT.

The chain combines TRBV7-9 with TRBJ1-5; no clear D. V was cut by 2 bases and J by 6 bases, with 14 bases left in between. Germline V gives CDR1 SEHNR, CDR2 FQNEAQ (reference sequence). There are 15 residues in the CDR3. CDR3 residues: CASSLSEGFGQPQHF. DNA for the CDR3: TGTGCCAGCAGCTTAAGCGAAGGCTTTGGTCAGCCCCAGCATTTT.

V and J are TRBV6-2 or TRBV6-3 and TRBJ2-7; D is possibly TRBD1 (5 bases). The V end was cut by 2 bases, the J end by 5 bases, with 10 bases between. CDR3 size: 13 residues. Germline V gene data show CDR1 as MNHEY and CDR2 as SVGEGT. In DNA form, the CDR3 reads TGTGCCAGCAGTTACGCCCAGGGTAACGAGCAGTACTTC. Protein: CASSYAQGNEQYF.

The gene calls are TRBV2 and TRBJ2-7, with D perhaps TRBD2 (5 bases). Per germline, CDR1 SNHLY and CDR2 FYNNEI. The CDR3 loop spans 13 amino acids. V dropped 11 bases and J dropped 2 bases, with 16 bases sitting between them. For the CDR3, the DNA is TGTGCCGGCTCGGACTTACCGCCCTACGAGCAGTACTTC. Its translation: CAGSDLPPYEQYF.

This clone has more than one count but fewer than ten. The chain uses TRBV5-5 and TRBJ1-4, with 10 bases fitting TRBD1. The V gene's germline CDR1 is SGHKS and CDR2 YYEKEE (reference sequence). The V segment lost 4 bases and the J segment 5 bases; nucleotides outside the gene matches: 5. The CDR3 has 15 amino acids. The CDR3 region is CASSRGQGGNEKLFF. Written as DNA, the CDR3 is TGTGCCAGCAGCCGTGGACAGGGGGGCAATGAAAAACTGTTTTTT.

This sequence joins TRBV11-2 and TRBJ1-1, with 8 bases fitting TRBD1. Per germline, CDR1 SGHAT and CDR2 FQNNGV. CDR3 length: 15 residues. V shed 5 bases, J shed 1 base, and the junction held 6 bases outside the gene matches. CDR3 sequence reads: CASSLRQGSNTEAFF. The CDR3 DNA sequence: TGTGCCAGCAGCCTTCGACAGGGGTCGAACACTGAAGCTTTCTTT.

J is TRBJ2-1 and V is TRBV9, with D perhaps matching TRBD2 (6 bases). This CDR3 is built from 12 residues. Trimming left V 8 bases short and J 6 bases short, with 12 bases between. Germline V gene sequence: CDR1 SGDLS, CDR2 YYNGEE. This CDR3 reads CASGGVINEQFF. The DNA for the CDR3 is TGTGCCAGTGGCGGGGTAATCAATGAGCAGTTCTTC.

The chain uses TRBV5-1 and TRBJ1-4, with D perhaps TRBD1 (5 bases). The germline gives CDR1 SGHRS, CDR2 YFSETQ. The CDR3 sequence is 15 residues long. The V end lost 2 bases, the J end lost 5 bases, and 13 bases lay between the germline ends. The CDR3 DNA reads as TGCGCCAGCAGCTTAATTTCGGGGGAGAATGAAAAACTGTTTTTT. Translating gives CASSLISGENEKLFF.

The chain links TRBV7-9 to TRBJ2-3; a weak D match, TRBD1 (5 bases). The CDR3 covers 15 residues. Trimming removed 1 base from V and 3 bases from J, with 11 bases in between. Germline CDR1 SEHNR, CDR2 FQNEAQ (reference sequence). CDR3 loop: CASSLGTDRTDTQYF. For the CDR3, the DNA is TGTGCCAGCAGCTTAGGGACCGACAGAACAGATACGCAGTATTTT. Together with reference TRBV7-9 and TRBJ2-3, the CDR3 gives the full variable domain: DTGVSQNPRHKITKRGQNVTFRCDPISEHNRLYWYRQTLGQGPEFLTYFQNEAQLEKSRLLSDRFSAERPKGSFSTLEIQRTEQGDSAMYLCASSLGTDRTDTQYFGPGTRLTVL.

The rearrangement uses TRBV7-6 and TRBJ1-4; no reliable D call. Per the germline V gene, CDR1 is SGHVS and CDR2 is FNYEAQ. The CDR3 consists of 13 residues. Trimming took off 5 bases at V and 4 bases at J, with 8 bases between the two ends. The CDR3 nucleotides read TGTGCCAGCAGCAAACAGAGTAATGAAAAACTGTTTTTT. Amino acids: CASSKQSNEKLFF. The full variable domain, rest sourced from reference TRBV7-6 and TRBJ1-4, is GAGVSQSPRYKVTKRGQDVALRCDPISGHVSLYWYRQALGQGPEFLTYFNYEAQQDKSGLPNDRFSAERPEGSISTLTIQRTEQRDSAMYRCASSKQSNEKLFFGSGTQLSVL.

The chain employs TRBV6-5 and TRBJ1-6; TRBD1 aligns across 8 bases. CDR3 length: 14 amino acids. The V segment lost 5 bases and the J segment 8 bases; nucleotides outside the gene matches: 5. Germline V lookup: CDR1 MNHEY, CDR2 SVGAGI. The CDR3 is CASSPTGAHSPLHF. The CDR3, as DNA: TGTGCCAGCAGTCCGACAGGGGCGCATTCACCCCTCCACTTT.

V and J are TRBV21-1 and TRBJ1-1; no check of the table's D call, TRBD1, against the DNA was made. TRBV21-1 is deemed a pseudogene. The CDR3 extends over 12 amino acids. CDR3 amino acids: CAPDRWNTEAFF. The DNA of the CDR3 is TGTGCCCCTGACAGGTGGAACACTGAAGCTTTCTTT.

The chain combines TRBV6-7 with TRBJ2-7, with D perhaps TRBD2 (6 bases). TRBV6-7 is annotated as an ORF whose role is uncertain. V lost 0 bases and J lost 7, with 19 bases in between. The CDR3 has 16 residues. CDR3 protein: CASSYSASAGTGEQYF. CDR3 nucleotides: TGTGCCAGCAGTTACTCGGCATCCGCGGGAACGGGAGAGCAGTACTTC.